This T cell receptor (beta chain) was observed in a study of blood T cell repertoires in COVID-19. Authors' processing steps: Estimates of nucleated cell counts were drawn from the amplification of reference gene primers. TCRdb's copy holds only in-frame clones and misses some; the assay was immunoSEQ multiplex PCR. V, J and clone size reflect that table, while D and trimming were determined from the DNA. The table has 200,000 to 300,000 clones, approximately 90% seen once. Losses at the gene ends were 3 bases for V and 8 bases for J; bases not matched to a gene: 10. Germline V lookup: CDR1 MNHEY, CDR2 SMNVEV (reference sequence). The CDR3 totals 15 residues.

The sequenced material came from peripheral blood. The source is a woman aged 40-49 years with acute or convalescent COVID-19. This sequence joins TRBV27 and TRBJ1-2; 9 bases are a match to TRBD1. The CDR3 DNA is TGTGCCAGCAGTTTTCTTTCGGACAGGGGCGAAGGCTACACCTTC. Encoded protein: CASSFLSDRGEGYTF.